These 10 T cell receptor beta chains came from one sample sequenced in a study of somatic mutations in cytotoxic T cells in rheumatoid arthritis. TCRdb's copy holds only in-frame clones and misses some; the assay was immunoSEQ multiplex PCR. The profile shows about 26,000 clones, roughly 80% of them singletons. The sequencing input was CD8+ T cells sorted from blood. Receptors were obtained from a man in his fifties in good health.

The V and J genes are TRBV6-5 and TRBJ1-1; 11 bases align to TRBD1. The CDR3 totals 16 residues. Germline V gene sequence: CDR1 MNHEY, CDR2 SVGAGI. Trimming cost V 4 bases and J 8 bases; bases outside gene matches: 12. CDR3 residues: CASSSLPGQGVGEAFF. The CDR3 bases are TGTGCCAGCAGTTCCCTACCGGGACAGGGGGTTGGGGAAGCTTTCTTT.

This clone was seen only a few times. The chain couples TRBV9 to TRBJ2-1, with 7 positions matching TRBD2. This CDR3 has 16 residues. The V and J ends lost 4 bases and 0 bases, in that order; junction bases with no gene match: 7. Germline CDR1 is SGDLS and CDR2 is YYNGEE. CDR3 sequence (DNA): TGTGCCAGCAGCCGTTGGGGGGGGAGCTCCTACAATGAGCAGTTCTTC. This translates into CASSRWGGSSYNEQFF.

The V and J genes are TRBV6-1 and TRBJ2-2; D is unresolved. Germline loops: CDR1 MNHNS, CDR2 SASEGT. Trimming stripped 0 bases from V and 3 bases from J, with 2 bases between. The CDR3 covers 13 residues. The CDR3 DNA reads TGTGCCAGCAGTGAAGCTTACACCGGGGAGCTGTTTTTT. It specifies CASSEAYTGELFF.

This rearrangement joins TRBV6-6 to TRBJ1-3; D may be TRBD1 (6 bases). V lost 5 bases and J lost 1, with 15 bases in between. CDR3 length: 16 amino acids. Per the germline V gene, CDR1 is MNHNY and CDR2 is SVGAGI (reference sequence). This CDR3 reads CASSQRQVTSGNTIYF. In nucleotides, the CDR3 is TGTGCCAGCAGTCAACGACAGGTCACTTCTGGAAACACCATATATTTT.

The CDR3 sequence: CASSPTAKYEQYF. The CDR3 DNA sequence: TGTGCCAGCTCTCCGACTGCAAAGTACGAGCAGTACTTC. The V gene is TRBV6-5, the J gene TRBJ2-7; no firm D call. Trimming pared 8 bases from V and 4 bases from J, leaving 15 bases between. The CDR3 is 13 amino acids. Germline V gives CDR1 MNHEY, CDR2 SVGAGI.

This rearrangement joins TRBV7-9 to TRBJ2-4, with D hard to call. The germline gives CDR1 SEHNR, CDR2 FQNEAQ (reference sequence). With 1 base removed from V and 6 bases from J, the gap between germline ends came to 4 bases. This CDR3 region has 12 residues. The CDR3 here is CASSLGANIQYF. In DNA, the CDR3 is TGTGCCAGCAGCTTAGGGGCAAACATTCAGTACTTC.

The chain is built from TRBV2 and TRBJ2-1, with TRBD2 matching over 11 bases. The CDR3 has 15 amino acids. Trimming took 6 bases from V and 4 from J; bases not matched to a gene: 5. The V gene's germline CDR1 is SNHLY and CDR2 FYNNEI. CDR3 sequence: CASRLAGGEYNEQFF. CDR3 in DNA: TGTGCCAGCAGGCTAGCGGGAGGAGAGTACAATGAGCAGTTCTTC.

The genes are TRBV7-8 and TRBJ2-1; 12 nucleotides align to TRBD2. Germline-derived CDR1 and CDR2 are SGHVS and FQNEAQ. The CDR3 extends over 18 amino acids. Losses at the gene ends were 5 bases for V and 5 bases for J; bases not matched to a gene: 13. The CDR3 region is CASSHPLRLAGGNNEQFF. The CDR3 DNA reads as TGTGCCAGCAGCCATCCCCTCCGTCTAGCGGGAGGGAACAATGAGCAGTTCTTC.

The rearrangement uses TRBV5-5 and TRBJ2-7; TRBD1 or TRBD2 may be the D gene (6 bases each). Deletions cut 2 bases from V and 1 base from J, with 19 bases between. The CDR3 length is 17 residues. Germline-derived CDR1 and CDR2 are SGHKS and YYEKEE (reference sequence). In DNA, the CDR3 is TGTGCCAGCAGCTTCTCAGGGGTAAGGGGACTTTCCTACGAGCAGTACTTC. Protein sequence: CASSFSGVRGLSYEQYF.

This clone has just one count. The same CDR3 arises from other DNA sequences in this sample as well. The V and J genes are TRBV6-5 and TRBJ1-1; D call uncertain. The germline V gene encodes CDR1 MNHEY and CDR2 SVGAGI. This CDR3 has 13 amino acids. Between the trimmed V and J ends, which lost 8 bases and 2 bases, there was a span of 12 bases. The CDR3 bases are TGTGCCAGCGAGGATGGCAGAAACACTGAAGCTTTCTTT. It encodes CASEDGRNTEAFF.